The 11 T cell receptor beta chains given below trace back to one sample, sequenced in a study of blood T cell repertoires in COVID-19. Sequencing was performed with immunoSEQ multiplex PCR; in TCRdb, only in-frame clones are kept and a portion is missing. The sample has approximately 150,000 clones, about 89% seen once. The source material was PBMCs or T cells enriched from blood (not recorded which). The receptor source for this set is a man in his sixties who had recovered from COVID-19.

This clone is a singleton in its sample. The chain carries TRBV5-6 and TRBJ2-2, with 8 nucleotides matching TRBD1. The CDR3 runs 17 residues. V shed 2 bases and J 1 base; nucleotides not matched to a gene: 7. CDR1 SGHDT and CDR2 YYEEEE come from the germline V gene. The CDR3 reads CASSFTTGALNTGELFF. As DNA, the CDR3 is TGTGCCAGCAGCTTTACGACAGGGGCACTGAACACCGGGGAGCTGTTTTTT.

The J gene is TRBJ1-2, the V gene TRBV6-5; TRBD1 matches 9 bases. The germline gives CDR1 MNHEY, CDR2 SVGAGI. CDR3 length: 14 residues. Germline trimming cut 10 bases from V and 4 bases from J; bases unmatched to any gene: 10. CDR3 in DNA: TGTGCCATTAACAGGGGGCATCGAAGCTATGGCTACACCTTC. This sequence encodes CAINRGHRSYGYTF.

This clone was seen only once. This sequence joins TRBV5-5 and TRBJ2-5; maybe TRBD1 (6 bases). From germline, CDR1 is SGHKS and CDR2 YYEKEE (reference sequence). This CDR3 is 13 amino acids long. The V end was cut by 3 bases, the J end by 2 bases, with 8 bases between. CDR3: CASSYGQQETQYF. As DNA, the CDR3 is TGTGCCAGCAGCTATGGACAGCAAGAGACCCAGTACTTC.

This chain links TRBV5-8 with TRBJ1-5; the match to TRBD1 covers 8 bases. In germline, CDR1 is SGHTS, CDR2 YDEGEE. The V and J ends lost 0 bases and 5 bases, in that order; junction bases with no gene match: 4. The CDR3 length is 15 residues. The CDR3: CASSLDRGFDQPQHF. The CDR3 bases are TGTGCCAGCAGCTTGGACAGGGGGTTCGATCAGCCCCAGCATTTT. Full variable domain (rest looked up from reference TRBV5-8 and TRBJ1-5): EAGVTQSPTHLIKTRGQQATLRCSPISGHTSVYWYQQALGLGLQFLLWYDEGEERNRGNFPPRFSGRQFPNYSSELNVNALELEDSALYLCASSLDRGFDQPQHFGDGTRLSIL.

The rearrangement joins TRBV5-1 to TRBJ1-1, with D uncertain. CDR3 length: 14 amino acids. The germline V gene has CDR1 SGHRS and CDR2 YFSETQ. Trimming cost V 0 bases and J 1 base, with 7 bases left between them. The CDR3 bases are TGCGCCAGCAGCTTGGGCGGGTGGAACACTGAAGCTTTCTTT. Amino acids: CASSLGGWNTEAFF. Using reference TRBV5-1 and TRBJ1-1 for the parts outside the CDR3, the full variable domain is KAGVTQTPRYLIKTRGQQVTLSCSPISGHRSVSWYQQTPGQGLQFLFEYFSETQRNKGNFPGRFSGRQFSNSRSEMNVSTLELGDSALYLCASSLGGWNTEAFFGQGTRLTVV.

The rearrangement uses TRBV3-1 (or the pseudogene TRBV3-2) and TRBJ2-5; maybe TRBD2 (5 bases). Between the trimmed V and J ends, which lost 2 bases and 2 bases, there was a span of 9 bases. Per germline, CDR1 LGHDT and CDR2 YNNKEL (reference sequence). The CDR3 consists of 14 residues. The CDR3, as DNA: TGTGCCAGCAGCCAAACACCGGGGCAAGAGACCCAGTACTTC. This translates into CASSQTPGQETQYF.

CDR3 coding DNA: TGTGCCAGCGGACAACAGGGAGGGTCCTACGAGCAGTACTTC. It encodes CASGQQGGSYEQYF. The chain links TRBV5-4 to TRBJ2-7, with D possibly matching TRBD2 (7 bases). The CDR3 extends over 14 amino acids. Germline loops: CDR1 SGHNT, CDR2 YYREEE (reference sequence). V lost 7 bases and J lost 1, with 15 bases in between.

V is TRBV2 and J is TRBJ1-5; 7 bases agree with TRBD1. V lost 4 bases, J lost 3 bases, and 6 bases stayed unmatched. This CDR3 comprises 15 residues. Germline-derived CDR1 and CDR2 are SNHLY and FYNNEI. CDR3 in DNA: TGTGCCAGCAGTGGGGGCAGGGGGAACAATCAGCCCCAGCATTTT. This gives the protein CASSGGRGNNQPQHF.

This clone has only one observation. The V and J genes are TRBV5-1 and TRBJ1-2; perhaps TRBD1 as D (5 bases). In germline, CDR1 is SGHRS, CDR2 YFSETQ. Trimming removed 4 bases at V and 0 bases at J, with 10 bases between. The CDR3 runs to 14 residues. CDR3 DNA sequence: TGCGCCAGCAGCCTGGACATTACTAACTATGGCTACACCTTC. It specifies CASSLDITNYGYTF. The full variable domain, its missing parts supplied by reference TRBV5-1 and TRBJ1-2, is KAGVTQTPRYLIKTRGQQVTLSCSPISGHRSVSWYQQTPGQGLQFLFEYFSETQRNKGNFPGRFSGRQFSNSRSEMNVSTLELGDSALYLCASSLDITNYGYTFGSGTRLTVV.

The genes are TRBV28 and TRBJ2-7; 9 bases are a match to TRBD1. The germline V gene encodes CDR1 MDHEN and CDR2 SYDVKM. The CDR3 runs to 16 residues. The V and J ends lost 7 bases and 5 bases, in that order; junction bases with no gene match: 15. CDR3 residues: CASTLPSGTGTHEQYF. The CDR3 bases are TGTGCCAGCACACTGCCGTCCGGGACAGGGACCCACGAGCAGTACTTC.

The CDR3 DNA is TGTGCCACCAGTGATTCGGGACAGGGGCGAGAAAATGAGCAGTTCTTC. It translates to CATSDSGQGRENEQFF. The V call is TRBV24-1, the J call TRBJ2-1; 10 nucleotides align to TRBD1. Losses at the gene ends were 2 bases for V and 7 bases for J; bases not matched to a gene: 7. The CDR3 runs to 16 residues. Looked up from germline, CDR1 is KGHDR and CDR2 is SFDVKD.